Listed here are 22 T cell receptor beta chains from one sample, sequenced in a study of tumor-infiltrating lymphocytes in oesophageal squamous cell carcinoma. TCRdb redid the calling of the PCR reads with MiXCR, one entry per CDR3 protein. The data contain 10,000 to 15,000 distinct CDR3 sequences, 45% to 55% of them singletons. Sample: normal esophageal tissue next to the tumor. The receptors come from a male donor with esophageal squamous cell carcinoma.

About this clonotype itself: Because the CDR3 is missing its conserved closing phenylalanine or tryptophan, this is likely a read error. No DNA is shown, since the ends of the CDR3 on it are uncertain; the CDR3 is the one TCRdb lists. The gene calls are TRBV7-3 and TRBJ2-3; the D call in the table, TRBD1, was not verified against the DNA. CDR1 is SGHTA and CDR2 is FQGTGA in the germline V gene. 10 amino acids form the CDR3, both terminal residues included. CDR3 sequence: CASSRSVWAL.

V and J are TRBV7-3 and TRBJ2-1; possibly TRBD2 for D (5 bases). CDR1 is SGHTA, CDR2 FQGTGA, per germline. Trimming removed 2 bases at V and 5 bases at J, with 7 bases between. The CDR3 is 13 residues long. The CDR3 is CASSLGLNNEQFF. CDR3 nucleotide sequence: TGTGCCAGCAGCTTAGGACTGAACAATGAGCAGTTCTTC.

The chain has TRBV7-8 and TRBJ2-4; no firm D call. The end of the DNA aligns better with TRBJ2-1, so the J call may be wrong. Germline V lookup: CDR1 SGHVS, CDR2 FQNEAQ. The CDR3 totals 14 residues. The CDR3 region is CASSIGSLGDEQFF. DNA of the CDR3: TGTGCCAGCAGCATAGGATCGCTTGGGGATGAGCAGTTCTTC.

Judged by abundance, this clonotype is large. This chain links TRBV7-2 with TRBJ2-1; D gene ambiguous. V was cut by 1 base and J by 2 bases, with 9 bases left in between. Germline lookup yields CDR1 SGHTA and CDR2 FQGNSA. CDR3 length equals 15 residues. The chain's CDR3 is CASSLDANPYNEQFF. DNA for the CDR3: TGTGCCAGCAGCTTAGATGCGAACCCCTACAATGAGCAGTTCTTC.

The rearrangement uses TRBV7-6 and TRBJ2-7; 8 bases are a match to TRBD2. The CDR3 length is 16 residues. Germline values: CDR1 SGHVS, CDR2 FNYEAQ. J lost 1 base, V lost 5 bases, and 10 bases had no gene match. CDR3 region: CASSRWGSGGSYEQYF. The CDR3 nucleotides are TGTGCCAGCAGCCGCTGGGGGAGCGGGGGATCCTACGAGCAGTACTTC.

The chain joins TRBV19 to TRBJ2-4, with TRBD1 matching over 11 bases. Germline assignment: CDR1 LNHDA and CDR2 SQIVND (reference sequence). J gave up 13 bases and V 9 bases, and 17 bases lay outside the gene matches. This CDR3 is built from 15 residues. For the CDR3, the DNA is TGTGCCAGCAACGGCAGGACAGGGGGCTCGAATACGCAGTACTTC. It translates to CASNGRTGGSNTQYF.

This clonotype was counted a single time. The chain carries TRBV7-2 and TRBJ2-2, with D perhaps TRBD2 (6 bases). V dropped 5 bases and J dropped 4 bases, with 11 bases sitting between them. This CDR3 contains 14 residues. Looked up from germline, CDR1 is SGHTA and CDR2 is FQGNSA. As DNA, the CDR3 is TGTGCCAGCAGCCTTGGACTAAGCACCGGGGAGCTGTTTTTT. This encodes CASSLGLSTGELFF.

CDR3 nucleotide sequence: TGTGCCAGCAGCTTAGTTTGGGTAGGGTCTGGAAACACCATATATTTT. Protein sequence: CASSLVWVGSGNTIYF. This sequence joins TRBV7-2 and TRBJ1-3, with D hard to call. Germline CDR1 and CDR2: SGHTA and FQGNSA. V lost 1 base, J lost 1 base, and 11 bases lay in between. The CDR3 contains 16 residues.

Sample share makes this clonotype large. The DNA of the CDR3 is TGTGCCAGCAGACCCGGGACAGGGGGGGGAAATGAGCAGTTCTTC. Translated, it gives CASRPGTGGGNEQFF. This sequence joins TRBV7-2 and TRBJ2-1; TRBD1 matches 11 bases. J was trimmed by 7 bases and V by 6 bases; bases with no gene match: 8. CDR1 is SGHTA, CDR2 FQGNSA, per germline. The CDR3 is 15 amino acids.

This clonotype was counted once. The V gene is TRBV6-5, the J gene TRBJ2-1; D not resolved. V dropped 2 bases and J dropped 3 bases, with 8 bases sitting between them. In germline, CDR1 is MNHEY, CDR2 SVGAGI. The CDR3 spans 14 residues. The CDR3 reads CASSYDYRYNEQFF. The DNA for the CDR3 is TGTGCCAGCAGTTACGATTACCGCTACAATGAGCAGTTCTTC.

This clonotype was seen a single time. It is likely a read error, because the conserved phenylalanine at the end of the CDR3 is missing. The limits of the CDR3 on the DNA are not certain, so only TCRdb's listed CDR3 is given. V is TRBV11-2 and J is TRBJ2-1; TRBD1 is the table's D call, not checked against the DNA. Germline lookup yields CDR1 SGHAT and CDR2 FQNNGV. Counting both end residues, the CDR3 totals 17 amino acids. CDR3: CASSLWSGGTYEQYFGA.

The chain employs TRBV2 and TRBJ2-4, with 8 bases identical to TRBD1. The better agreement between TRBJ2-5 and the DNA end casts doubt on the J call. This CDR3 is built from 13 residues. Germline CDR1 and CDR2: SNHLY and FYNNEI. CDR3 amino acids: CASSRTGRETQYF. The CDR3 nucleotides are TGTGCCAGCAGTCGGACAGGGCGCGAGACCCAGTACTTC.

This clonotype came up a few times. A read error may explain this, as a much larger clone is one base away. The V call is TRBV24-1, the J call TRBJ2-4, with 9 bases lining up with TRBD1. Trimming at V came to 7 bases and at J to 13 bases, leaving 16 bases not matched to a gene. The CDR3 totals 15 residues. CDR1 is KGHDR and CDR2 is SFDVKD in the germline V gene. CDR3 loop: CATSRQGVTYNEQYF. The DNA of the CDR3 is TGTGCCACCAGCAGACAGGGGGTGACCTACAATGAGCAGTACTTC.

The CDR3 nucleotides are TGTGCCAGCAGCTTGACGGATTCACCCCTCCACTTT. It codes for CASSLTDSPLHF. The J gene is TRBJ1-6, the V gene TRBV7-9; D is ambiguous. V dropped 3 bases and J dropped 8 bases, with 5 bases sitting between them. This CDR3 is built from 12 residues. From germline, CDR1 is SEHNR and CDR2 FQNEAQ (reference sequence).

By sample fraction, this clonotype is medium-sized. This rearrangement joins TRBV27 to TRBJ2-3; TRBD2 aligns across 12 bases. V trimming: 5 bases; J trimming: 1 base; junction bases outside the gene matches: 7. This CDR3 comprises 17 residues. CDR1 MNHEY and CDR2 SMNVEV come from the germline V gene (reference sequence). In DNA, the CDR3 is TGTGCCAGCAGTCCCAGGACTAGCGGGATAGGCACAGATACGCAGTATTTT. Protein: CASSPRTSGIGTDTQYF.

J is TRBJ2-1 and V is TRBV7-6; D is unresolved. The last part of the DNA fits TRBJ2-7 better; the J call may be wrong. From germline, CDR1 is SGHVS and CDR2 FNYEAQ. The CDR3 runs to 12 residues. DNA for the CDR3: TGTGCCAGCAGCTCCTCTCCCTACGAGCAGTACTTC. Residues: CASSSSPYEQYF.

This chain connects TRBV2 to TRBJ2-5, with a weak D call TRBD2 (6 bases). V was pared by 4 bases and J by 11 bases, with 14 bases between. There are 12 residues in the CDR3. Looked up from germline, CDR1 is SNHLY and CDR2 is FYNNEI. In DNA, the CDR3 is TGTGCCAGCAGTGGTACCGGAGGGGAGCAGTACTTC. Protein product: CASSGTGGEQYF.

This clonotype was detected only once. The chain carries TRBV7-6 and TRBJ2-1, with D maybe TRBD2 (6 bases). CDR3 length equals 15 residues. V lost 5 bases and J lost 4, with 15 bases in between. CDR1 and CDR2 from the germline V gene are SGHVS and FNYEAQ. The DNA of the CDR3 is TGTGCCAGCAGCCATGCGACTAGATCTTACAATGAGCAGTTCTTC. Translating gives CASSHATRSYNEQFF.

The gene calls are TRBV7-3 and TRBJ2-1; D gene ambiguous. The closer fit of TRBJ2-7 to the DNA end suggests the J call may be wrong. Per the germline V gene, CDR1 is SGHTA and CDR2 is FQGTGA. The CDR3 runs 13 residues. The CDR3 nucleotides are TGTGCCAGCAGCTTGGAGAGGTCCTACGAGCAGTACTTC. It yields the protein CASSLERSYEQYF.

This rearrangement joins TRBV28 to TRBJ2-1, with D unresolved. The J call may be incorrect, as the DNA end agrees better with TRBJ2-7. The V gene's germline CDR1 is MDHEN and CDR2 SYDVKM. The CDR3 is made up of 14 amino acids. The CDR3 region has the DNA TGTGCCAGCAGATTTCGGAAGGATGTCTACGAGCAGTACTTC. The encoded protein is CASRFRKDVYEQYF.

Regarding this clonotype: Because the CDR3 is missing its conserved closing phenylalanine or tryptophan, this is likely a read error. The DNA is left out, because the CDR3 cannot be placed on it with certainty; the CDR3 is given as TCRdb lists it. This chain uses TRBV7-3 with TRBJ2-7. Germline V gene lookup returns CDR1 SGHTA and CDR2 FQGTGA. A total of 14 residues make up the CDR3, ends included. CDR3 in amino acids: CASSLTGYGYTFGS.

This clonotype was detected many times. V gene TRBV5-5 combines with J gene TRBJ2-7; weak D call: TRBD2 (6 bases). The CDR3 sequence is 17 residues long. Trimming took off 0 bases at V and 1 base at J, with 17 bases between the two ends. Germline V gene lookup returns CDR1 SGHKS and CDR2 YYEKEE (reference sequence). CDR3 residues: CASSLGLVGGESYEQYF. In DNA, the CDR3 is TGTGCCAGCAGCTTGGGTTTGGTAGGCGGGGAATCCTACGAGCAGTACTTC.